This T cell receptor (beta chain) was identified in a study of Graves' ophthalmopathy and Graves' hyperthyroidism. This clonotype was seen ten or more times. Antigen specificity is unknown. Moderate-to-severe activity, CAS ≥3, NOSPECS ≥4 and a duration under 3 months were seen in donors with ophthalmopathy. The authors diagnosed from clinical symptoms, serum thyroxine, TRAb, thyroid ultrasound and orbital computed tomography. Study-level results: Blood repertoires reportedly contained most expanded thyroid clonotypes above 0.001 frequency.

This CDR3 comprises 13 residues. Germline V gene lookup returns CDR1 LNHDA and CDR2 SQIVND (reference sequence). Trimming cost V 7 bases and J 7 bases, with 16 bases left between them. Beta-chain TCR CDR3 regions were amplified from RNA transcripts. An initial RT-PCR round employing HTBI primers preceded a second-round multiplex PCR. TCRdb itself ran the multiplex PCR reads through MiXCR, one entry per CDR3 protein. The sample lists about 220,000 distinct CDR3 sequences, under 25% occurring once. Source material: peripheral blood. The origin of this receptor is a woman aged 50 to 65 with Graves' ophthalmopathy. This chain connects TRBV19 to TRBJ1-2; D is unresolved. CDR3 sequence: CASNTLSTGGYTF. The DNA for the CDR3 is TGTGCCAGTAACACCCTCTCCACCGGTGGCTACACCTTC.